This TCR beta chain is from a study of memory CD4+ T cells and cytomegalovirus serostatus. CDR3 length: 13 residues. The junction had 7 bases not matched to a gene; V was cut back by 4 bases and J by 9 bases. Germline lookup yields CDR1 MNHEY and CDR2 SVGAGI. As concerns this clone: Its antigen is unidentified.

Study results and caveats: Median bootstrapped AUC for CMV status was around 0.96 originally, less than 0.93 US-trained. 67 of 164 known CMV-associated TCRbeta sequences appeared in CD4+ memory.

The table came from immunoSEQ multiplex PCR; TCRdb's copy has only in-frame clones and leaves some out. This table has 61,000 or so clones, less than 85% appearing once. Single viable CD3+CD4+CD8-CD45RO+ cells were sorted as the memory CD4+ T cells. Donors' CMV status reflects serum IgG against pp150, pp28, p38, p52. The origin of this receptor is an adult in good health and CMV-seronegative. Some clones in this sample may be carry-over from other donors' samples. Sequencing used memory CD4+ T cells from blood. The V call is TRBV6-5, the J call TRBJ2-5; 8 bases align to TRBD2. CDR3 coding DNA: TGTGCCAGCAGTTCGGCGGGGGGACTGGCCCAGTACTTC. It yields the protein CASSSAGGLAQYF.